This entry lists 30 T cell receptor beta chains sequenced from one sample in a study of identical twins. TCRdb used MiXCR to reprocess the 5' RACE reads, holding one entry per CDR3 protein. The sample yields more than 1.5 million distinct CDR3 sequences, less than 35% seen once. Sequencing input: cord blood. These receptors were obtained from a newborn girl in good health.

The chain links TRBV4-1 to TRBJ2-1; TRBD2 might be the D (5 bases). This CDR3 region has 16 residues. CDR1 is MGHRA and CDR2 is YSYEKL in the germline V gene. Trimming removed 1 base from V and 3 bases from J, with 13 bases in between. CDR3 in DNA: TGCGCCAGCAGCCAAGTCGGAGGCCTATACTACAATGAGCAGTTCTTC. It yields the protein CASSQVGGLYYNEQFF.

V gene TRBV2 combines with J gene TRBJ2-7; 8 nucleotides line up with TRBD2. The germline CDR1 and CDR2 sequences are SNHLY and FYNNEI. The CDR3 runs to 13 residues. Losses at the gene ends were 2 bases for V and 10 bases for J; bases not matched to a gene: 7. The CDR3 DNA reads TGTGCCAGCAGTGAACAGGGCCGGGGGGGACAGTACTTC. Its translation: CASSEQGRGGQYF.

This clonotype was seen at least ten times. V usage is TRBV12-3 or TRBV12-4 and J usage is TRBJ2-3; 10 bases are shared with TRBD2. After removal of 6 bases from V and 2 bases from J, the junction contained 8 bases not matched to a gene. CDR3 length: 16 amino acids. This CDR3 is CASSLSGGHSTDTQYF. The CDR3 DNA sequence: TGTGCCAGCAGCCTTAGCGGGGGGCATTCCACAGATACGCAGTATTTT.

This clonotype has at least ten counts. The chain carries TRBV10-3 and TRBJ1-5; D remains unclear. The germline CDR1 and CDR2 sequences are ENHRY and SYGVKD. The CDR3 length is 14 residues. Trimming removed 0 bases from V and 2 bases from J, with 5 bases in between. As DNA, the CDR3 is TGTGCCATCAGTGAGTCGCAGGGCAATCAGCCCCAGCATTTT. Protein sequence: CAISESQGNQPQHF.

This clonotype was seen a few times. The chain combines TRBV11-2 with TRBJ1-1; tentatively, D is TRBD1 (6 bases). The CDR3 is 15 amino acids. Trimming pared 1 base from V and 2 bases from J, leaving 11 bases between. Germline CDR1 and CDR2: SGHAT and FQNNGV. The CDR3 DNA follows: TGTGCCAGCAGCTTAGTGCCCGGGACAAACACTGAAGCTTTCTTT. It yields the protein CASSLVPGTNTEAFF.

This clonotype was picked up a small number of times. The chain carries TRBV29-1 and TRBJ2-5; either TRBD1 or TRBD2 may supply D (5 bases each). Germline V CDR1 and CDR2: SQVTM, ANQGSEA. This CDR3 is built from 12 residues. The V end lost 2 bases, the J end lost 5 bases, and 9 bases lay between the germline ends. The CDR3 DNA follows: TGCAGCGTTGAACTAGAGGGGGAGACCCAGTACTTC. It codes for CSVELEGETQYF.

A few counts support this clonotype. This sequence joins TRBV27 and TRBJ1-1; 9 bases line up with TRBD1. The CDR3 has 15 amino acids. V shed 4 bases, J shed 5 bases, and the junction held 8 bases outside the gene matches. Germline CDR1 and CDR2: MNHEY and SMNVEV (reference sequence). DNA for the CDR3: TGTGCCAGCAGTTCCCGGGACAGGGATAAGACTGAAGCTTTCTTT. Protein sequence: CASSSRDRDKTEAFF.

The chain combines TRBV20-1 with TRBJ2-1, with unresolved D. The V gene lost 3 bases and the J gene lost 10 bases, with 10 bases spanning the gap. Germline V gives CDR1 DFQATT, CDR2 SNEGSKA (reference sequence). CDR3 length: 11 residues. CDR3 residues: CSASGKSEQFF. The CDR3 region has the DNA TGCAGTGCTAGTGGCAAATCCGAGCAGTTCTTC.

This clonotype has just a few counts. The chain recombines TRBV5-1 with TRBJ1-5; D is unresolved. This CDR3 is 15 amino acids long. The V gene lost 2 bases and the J gene lost 0 bases, with 9 bases spanning the gap. Germline CDR1 SGHRS, CDR2 YFSETQ. CDR3: CASSFIAYSNQPQHF. In DNA, the CDR3 is TGCGCCAGCAGCTTCATAGCCTATAGCAATCAGCCCCAGCATTTT.

The V gene is TRBV9, the J gene TRBJ1-1, with TRBD1 as a possible D gene (5 bases). Germline V lookup: CDR1 SGDLS, CDR2 YYNGEE. The CDR3 has 15 amino acids. Trimming removed 0 bases at V and 6 bases at J, with 15 bases between. CDR3 region: CASSVVGGGSAEAFF. For the CDR3, the DNA is TGTGCCAGCAGCGTAGTGGGTGGGGGTAGCGCTGAAGCTTTCTTT.

J is TRBJ2-5 and V is TRBV5-1, with 9 bases matching TRBD1. V lost 1 base to trimming and J lost 3 bases; unmatched junction nucleotides: 1. CDR1 is SGHRS and CDR2 is YFSETQ in the germline V gene. This CDR3 comprises 14 residues. The CDR3: CASSLRTGEETQYF. DNA of the CDR3: TGCGCCAGCAGCTTGAGGACAGGGGAAGAGACCCAGTACTTC.

On this clonotype itself: Since the CDR3 does not end with the conserved phenylalanine or tryptophan, this likely comes from a read error. The CDR3, as DNA: TGCAGTGCTACAGGGGGCTACTATGGCTACACCTAC. Its translation is CSATGGYYGYTY. The chain combines TRBV20-1 with TRBJ1-2, with 8 bases fitting TRBD1. V lost 4 bases and J lost 3; bases outside the gene matches: 1. Germline CDR1 reads DFQATT; CDR2 reads SNEGSKA (reference sequence). The CDR3 runs to 12 residues.

Concerning this clonotype itself: Compared with germline, one end of the junction differs, possibly owing to a read error. The chain joins TRBV4-1 to TRBJ2-5; D may be TRBD1 (6 bases). Per the germline V gene, CDR1 is MGHRA and CDR2 is YSYEKL. CDR3 length: 13 amino acids. CDR3 nucleotide sequence: TGCGCCAGCAGCAAGGGACAACAAGAGACCCGGTACTTC. Translation: CASSKGQQETRYF.

V usage is TRBV6-2 or TRBV6-3 and J usage is TRBJ2-1, with D possibly matching TRBD2 (6 bases). The end of the DNA is better explained by TRBJ2-7, so the J call may be wrong. The V gene's germline CDR1 is MNHEY and CDR2 SVGEGT. The CDR3 runs 13 residues. CDR3 sequence (DNA): TGTGCCACCGACGGGAGCTCCTACAATGAGCAGTACTTC. Its translation: CATDGSSYNEQYF.

The chain employs TRBV7-9 and TRBJ1-6; 8 bases align to TRBD1. Germline assignment: CDR1 SEHNR and CDR2 FQNEAQ (reference sequence). V trimming: 6 bases; J trimming: 6 bases; junction bases outside the gene matches: 7. CDR3 size: 15 residues. This CDR3 reads CASSPDRASNSPLHF. The CDR3 nucleotides read TGTGCCAGCAGTCCGGACAGGGCCAGTAATTCACCCCTCCACTTT. The complete variable domain, with remaining parts taken from reference TRBV7-9 and TRBJ1-6, reads DTGVSQNPRHKITKRGQNVTFRCDPISEHNRLYWYRQTLGQGPEFLTYFQNEAQLEKSRLLSDRFSAERPKGSFSTLEIQRTEQGDSAMYLCASSPDRASNSPLHFGNGTRLTVT.

The V and J genes are TRBV7-9 and TRBJ1-4, with unresolved D. CDR1 is SEHNR and CDR2 is FQNEAQ in the germline V gene (reference sequence). This CDR3 has 17 amino acids. V was pared by 1 base and J by 0 bases, with 12 bases between. CDR3 bases: TGTGCCAGCAGCTTAGTCAGGCCAGCCGCAACTAATGAAAAACTGTTTTTT. Translated, it gives CASSLVRPAATNEKLFF.

This clonotype was recorded many times. V is TRBV12-3 or TRBV12-4 and J is TRBJ1-2, with D perhaps TRBD1 (6 bases). V lost 6 bases and J lost 2, with 13 bases in between. The CDR3 consists of 14 residues. The CDR3 DNA reads as TGTGCCAGCAGCCGTACAGGGTCGAACTATGGCTACACCTTC. It yields the protein CASSRTGSNYGYTF.

This chain connects TRBV27 to TRBJ2-1; 16 bases fit TRBD2. Germline V gene sequence: CDR1 MNHEY, CDR2 SMNVEV (reference sequence). This CDR3 region has 17 residues. The junction had 2 bases not matched to a gene; V was cut back by 4 bases and J by 2 bases. The CDR3 loop reads CASSWGLAGGPYNEQFF. For the CDR3, the DNA is TGTGCCAGCAGTTGGGGACTAGCGGGAGGGCCCTACAATGAGCAGTTCTTC.

The CDR3 protein is CAWTAGAGYTF. As DNA, the CDR3 is TGTGCCTGGACCGCAGGGGCTGGCTACACCTTC. The chain carries TRBV30 and TRBJ1-2; TRBD1 is a possible D gene (6 bases). Germline-derived CDR1 and CDR2 are GTSNPN and SVGIG (reference sequence). Trimming took 4 bases from V and 7 from J, leaving 10 bases between them. The CDR3 loop spans 11 amino acids.

This clonotype was detected only a few times. The V gene is TRBV4-1, the J gene TRBJ2-1; D remains unclear. V shed 1 base and J shed 7 bases, with 17 bases lying between them. CDR3 size: 16 residues. In germline, CDR1 is MGHRA, CDR2 YSYEKL. CDR3: CASSQVTLVSGNEQFF. CDR3 nucleotide sequence: TGCGCCAGCAGCCAAGTAACCCTAGTCTCCGGTAATGAGCAGTTCTTC.

The chain recombines TRBV6-6 with TRBJ2-3, with 8 nucleotides matching TRBD1. Germline V CDR1 and CDR2: MNHNY, SVGAGI (reference sequence). The CDR3 is made up of 14 amino acids. With V trimmed by 7 bases and J by 1 base, 4 bases remained unmatched. This CDR3 is CASITTGGTDTQYF. The CDR3 bases are TGTGCCAGCATTACGACAGGGGGCACAGATACGCAGTATTTT.

This clonotype was seen more than once but under ten times. This chain links TRBV3-1 with TRBJ2-1, with 8 bases aligning to TRBD2. The CDR3 loop spans 16 amino acids. Germline-derived CDR1 and CDR2 are LGHDT and YNNKEL (reference sequence). V lost 4 bases, J lost 2 bases, and 7 bases stayed unmatched. CDR3 sequence: CASSPHRGRTYNEQFF. Here the CDR3 DNA reads TGTGCCAGCAGCCCCCATCGCGGGAGGACCTACAATGAGCAGTTCTTC.

About this clonotype itself: One junction end disagrees with the germline gene, perhaps due to a read error. V usage is TRBV12-3 or TRBV12-4 and J usage is TRBJ2-3, with D possibly being TRBD1 (5 bases). CDR3 length equals 12 residues. The CDR3 spells CASSSRADTEYF. CDR3 nucleotides: TGTGCCAGCAGTTCCAGGGCAGATACGGAGTATTTT.

The rearrangement uses TRBV29-1 and TRBJ2-5; 7 bases are shared with TRBD1. Germline CDR1 and CDR2: SQVTM and ANQGSEA. J was trimmed by 6 bases and V by 3 bases; bases with no gene match: 4. This CDR3 spans 12 amino acids. The CDR3 loop reads CSVETGLKTQYF. The DNA for the CDR3 is TGCAGCGTTGAGACAGGGCTGAAGACCCAGTACTTC. Combining the CDR3 with reference TRBV29-1 and TRBJ2-5 gives the whole variable domain SAVISQKPSRDICQRGTSLTIQCQVDSQVTMMFWYRQQPGQSLTLIATANQGSEATYESGFVIDKFPISRPNLTFSTLTVSNMSPEDSSIYLCSVETGLKTQYFGPGTRLLVL.

The J gene is TRBJ2-7, the V gene TRBV27; 7 bases are shared with TRBD2. The length of the CDR3 is 15 residues. Trimming cost V 4 bases and J 0 bases; bases outside gene matches: 6. The germline CDR1 and CDR2 sequences are MNHEY and SMNVEV (reference sequence). CDR3 region: CASSSGGRASYEQYF. CDR3 nucleotide sequence: TGTGCCAGCAGTTCTGGTGGGAGGGCCTCCTACGAGCAGTACTTC.

Points on this clonotype: At one end, the junction sequence differs from germline, possibly due to a read error. The gene calls are TRBV7-9 and TRBJ1-2; D gene unclear. This CDR3 has 18 residues. Germline loops: CDR1 SEHNR, CDR2 FQNEAQ (reference sequence). CDR3 sequence (DNA): TGTGCCAGCAGCCCTTCTTTTTTTCTCTCCTATACTAACTGTGGCTACACCTTC. This sequence encodes CASSPSFFLSYTNCGYTF.

The chain has TRBV2 and TRBJ2-3; 8 nucleotides align to TRBD2. The CDR3 is 15 residues long. Germline values: CDR1 SNHLY, CDR2 FYNNEI. V dropped 9 bases and J dropped 4; count of bases not matched to a gene: 12. The CDR3 protein is CARSSGRRGADTQYF. In DNA form, the CDR3 reads TGTGCCAGATCTAGCGGGCGAAGGGGAGCAGATACGCAGTATTTT.

This chain joins TRBV27 and TRBJ2-1; D gene unclear. V lost 3 bases and J 10 bases, leaving 13 bases between the germline ends. Germline V lookup: CDR1 MNHEY, CDR2 SMNVEV (reference sequence). The CDR3 runs 13 residues. The CDR3 DNA reads as TGTGCCAGCAGTTTCCCGGCAGGTAGAGAGCAGTTCTTC. It encodes CASSFPAGREQFF.

The chain employs TRBV30 and TRBJ1-2; D possibly corresponds to TRBD1 (6 bases). From germline, CDR1 is GTSNPN and CDR2 SVGIG (reference sequence). The V end lost 6 bases, the J end lost 8 bases, and 16 bases lay between the germline ends. CDR3 length: 12 residues. CDR3: CACSFSGGGYTF. In DNA form, the CDR3 reads TGTGCCTGCTCCTTCAGTGGGGGCGGCTACACCTTC.

The chain is built from TRBV27 and TRBJ2-7, with D possibly being TRBD1 or TRBD2 (5 bases each). V gave up 2 bases and J gave up 3 bases, with 17 bases separating them. CDR1 is MNHEY and CDR2 is SMNVEV in the germline V gene (reference sequence). The CDR3 loop spans 16 amino acids. The CDR3 region is CASSLRGGGRGYEQYF. The CDR3 nucleotides are TGTGCCAGCAGTTTAAGGGGTGGGGGAAGGGGCTACGAGCAGTACTTC.